This is a list of T cell receptor beta chains from one sample in a study of Tregs in tolerant kidney transplant recipients. TCRdb's table, derived via immunoSEQ multiplex PCR, lists solely in-frame clones and lacks some. The sample includes 70,000 to 95,000 clones, more than 85% of them seen just once. Sequenced material: Tregs from blood, taken before the transplant. The receptors come from a human donor who received a combined kidney and bone marrow transplant. The CDR3 runs from the conserved cysteine through the conserved F or W. The order of the fields is J gene, V gene, clone size, D gene, CDR3 protein, CDR3 DNA. A D gene is named only where the DNA matches it firmly. Size values are once, few and many counts, or a class for expanded clones, and some rows have none.

j_call: TRBJ2-6; v_call: TRBV10-3; clone_size: .; d_call: .; cdr3_aa: CAISPDNSGANVLTF; cdr3_nt: TGTGCCATCAGTCCGGACAACTCTGGGGCCAACGTCCTGACTTTC
j_call: TRBJ2-7; v_call: TRBV7-2; clone_size: .; d_call: .; cdr3_aa: CASSFRRGDEQYF; cdr3_nt: TGTGCCAGCAGCTTCAGGAGAGGGGACGAGCAGTACTTC
j_call: TRBJ2-5; v_call: TRBV5-4; clone_size: .; d_call: TRBD2; cdr3_aa: CASSLDPTSSETQYF; cdr3_nt: TGTGCCAGCAGCTTGGATCCGACTAGCTCAGAGACCCAGTACTTC
j_call: TRBJ2-7; v_call: TRBV19; clone_size: once; d_call: .; cdr3_aa: CASSRRARYEQYF; cdr3_nt: TGTGCCAGTAGCCGACGGGCACGGTACGAGCAGTACTTC
j_call: TRBJ2-7; v_call: TRBV18; clone_size: .; d_call: .; cdr3_aa: CASSPTTGSYEQYF; cdr3_nt: TGTGCCAGCTCACCTACTACAGGGTCCTACGAGCAGTACTTC
j_call: TRBJ2-4; v_call: TRBV5-1; clone_size: .; d_call: .; cdr3_aa: CASSPAGTAKNIQYF; cdr3_nt: TGCGCCAGCAGCCCCGCAGGGACGGCCAAAAACATTCAGTACTTC
j_call: TRBJ1-2; v_call: TRBV27; clone_size: .; d_call: .; cdr3_aa: CASSLTFRGHGYTF; cdr3_nt: TGTGCCAGCAGTTTAACGTTTAGGGGACATGGCTACACCTTC
j_call: TRBJ2-1; v_call: TRBV5-1; clone_size: .; d_call: TRBD1; cdr3_aa: CASSPDRDRTEQFF; cdr3_nt: TGCGCCAGCAGCCCCGACCGGGACAGAACTGAGCAGTTCTTC
j_call: TRBJ1-2; v_call: TRBV29-1; clone_size: .; d_call: TRBD1; cdr3_aa: CSVAPGQGINYGYTF; cdr3_nt: TGCAGCGTTGCCCCAGGACAGGGGATTAACTATGGCTACACCTTC
j_call: TRBJ2-3; v_call: TRBV6-5; clone_size: .; d_call: .; cdr3_aa: CASTLGQNTDTQYF; cdr3_nt: TGTGCCAGCACTCTTGGGCAGAACACAGATACGCAGTATTTT
j_call: TRBJ1-6; v_call: TRBV7-3; clone_size: .; d_call: TRBD1; cdr3_aa: CASSSQGQGNNSPLHF; cdr3_nt: TGTGCCAGCAGCTCCCAGGGACAGGGGAATAATTCACCCCTCCACTTT
j_call: TRBJ2-3; v_call: TRBV2; clone_size: .; d_call: TRBD2; cdr3_aa: CASSATSGSRIDTQYF; cdr3_nt: TGTGCCAGCAGCGCTACTAGCGGGAGTAGAATAGATACGCAGTATTTT
j_call: TRBJ1-4; v_call: TRBV6-5; clone_size: .; d_call: .; cdr3_aa: CASSYSRGEKLFF; cdr3_nt: TGTGCCAGCAGTTACTCCAGGGGTGAAAAACTGTTTTTT
j_call: TRBJ1-2; v_call: TRBV6-5; clone_size: .; d_call: TRBD1; cdr3_aa: CATQKITGTGDGYTF; cdr3_nt: TGTGCCACCCAGAAAATTACCGGGACAGGGGACGGCTACACCTTC
j_call: TRBJ2-1; v_call: TRBV7-6; clone_size: .; d_call: .; cdr3_aa: CASSLEGGVGDEQFF; cdr3_nt: TGTGCCAGCAGCTTAGAGGGGGGCGTGGGCGATGAGCAGTTCTTC
j_call: TRBJ2-2; v_call: TRBV9; clone_size: .; d_call: .; cdr3_aa: CASSPRTVTGELFF; cdr3_nt: TGTGCCAGCAGCCCCCGGACAGTCACCGGGGAGCTGTTTTTT
j_call: TRBJ2-3; v_call: TRBV6-6; clone_size: .; d_call: TRBD2; cdr3_aa: CASVAGGTDTQYF; cdr3_nt: TGTGCCAGCGTAGCGGGGGGCACAGATACGCAGTATTTT
j_call: TRBJ1-1; v_call: TRBV25-1; clone_size: .; d_call: .; cdr3_aa: CASSDRRVAEAFF; cdr3_nt: TGTGCCAGCAGTGACAGGAGGGTCGCTGAAGCTTTCTTT
j_call: TRBJ2-7; v_call: TRBV6-5; clone_size: few; d_call: .; cdr3_aa: CASSYSGGGGVGKQYF; cdr3_nt: TGTGCCAGCAGTTACTCAGGAGGGGGGGGCGTTGGGAAGCAGTACTTC
j_call: TRBJ2-1; v_call: TRBV19; clone_size: .; d_call: TRBD1; cdr3_aa: CASSIDHGGQGSWNEQFF; cdr3_nt: TGTGCCAGTAGTATAGATCACGGGGGACAGGGGTCGTGGAATGAGCAGTTCTTC
j_call: TRBJ2-7; v_call: TRBV27; clone_size: .; d_call: TRBD2; cdr3_aa: CASSLSIGRASHEQYF; cdr3_nt: TGTGCCAGCAGTTTATCTATTGGGAGGGCCTCTCACGAGCAGTACTTC
j_call: TRBJ2-2; v_call: TRBV18; clone_size: .; d_call: TRBD2; cdr3_aa: CASSPTSGGVGYTGELFF; cdr3_nt: TGTGCCAGCTCACCCACTAGCGGCGGAGTAGGATACACCGGGGAGCTGTTTTTT
j_call: TRBJ2-5; v_call: TRBV7-2; clone_size: .; d_call: TRBD2; cdr3_aa: CASSVLAGGFQETQYF; cdr3_nt: TGTGCCAGCAGTGTTCTAGCGGGAGGGTTTCAAGAGACCCAGTACTTC
j_call: TRBJ1-2; v_call: TRBV10-3; clone_size: .; d_call: TRBD1; cdr3_aa: CAISVTRDRDGYTF; cdr3_nt: TGTGCCATCAGCGTGACCCGGGACAGGGATGGCTACACCTTC
j_call: TRBJ2-5; v_call: TRBV7-9; clone_size: .; d_call: TRBD2; cdr3_aa: CASSSRPGLVVSETQYF; cdr3_nt: TGTGCCAGCAGCTCCCGTCCGGGACTAGTGGTTTCGGAGACCCAGTACTTC
j_call: TRBJ2-3; v_call: TRBV14; clone_size: .; d_call: TRBD2; cdr3_aa: CASGLAGDTQYF; cdr3_nt: TGTGCCAGCGGACTAGCAGGAGATACGCAGTATTTT
j_call: TRBJ1-6; v_call: TRBV27; clone_size: once; d_call: .; cdr3_aa: CASSLSAVSGSPLHF; cdr3_nt: TGTGCCAGCAGTTTATCAGCGGTATCGGGTTCACCCCTCCACTTT
j_call: TRBJ2-7; v_call: TRBV11-2; clone_size: .; d_call: .; cdr3_aa: CASSPLGQGKLYEQYF; cdr3_nt: TGTGCCAGCAGCCCCCTGGGTCAGGGGAAACTCTACGAGCAGTACTTC
j_call: TRBJ1-5; v_call: TRBV2; clone_size: .; d_call: .; cdr3_aa: CASSENSNQPQHF; cdr3_nt: TGTGCCAGCAGTGAGAATAGCAATCAGCCCCAGCATTTT
j_call: TRBJ1-5; v_call: TRBV28; clone_size: .; d_call: .; cdr3_aa: CASSLRGTGNQPQHF; cdr3_nt: TGTGCCAGCAGTTTACGAGGGACTGGCAATCAGCCCCAGCATTTT
j_call: TRBJ2-3; v_call: TRBV10-2; clone_size: .; d_call: TRBD2; cdr3_aa: CASSDSLADTDTQYF; cdr3_nt: TGCGCCAGCAGTGATTCACTAGCGGACACAGATACGCAGTATTTT
j_call: TRBJ1-5; v_call: TRBV5-1; clone_size: .; d_call: .; cdr3_aa: CASSEGGGNQPQHF; cdr3_nt: TGCGCCAGCAGCGAGGGCGGGGGCAATCAGCCCCAGCATTTT
j_call: TRBJ1-1; v_call: TRBV7-9; clone_size: .; d_call: .; cdr3_aa: CASSLVTNTEAFF; cdr3_nt: TGTGCCAGCAGCTTAGTGACGAACACTGAAGCTTTCTTT
j_call: TRBJ2-3; v_call: TRBV7-9; clone_size: .; d_call: TRBD1; cdr3_aa: CASSLGDSSTDTQYF; cdr3_nt: TGTGCCAGCAGCTTAGGGGACAGTAGCACAGATACGCAGTATTTT
j_call: TRBJ2-1; v_call: TRBV11-2; clone_size: .; d_call: TRBD2; cdr3_aa: CASSDLLGGPYNEQFF; cdr3_nt: TGTGCCAGCAGCGACTTGCTGGGAGGGCCCTACAATGAGCAGTTCTTC
j_call: TRBJ2-2; v_call: TRBV18; clone_size: once; d_call: TRBD2; cdr3_aa: CATPGSGSGNTGELFF; cdr3_nt: TGTGCCACCCCGGGTAGCGGGAGCGGGAACACCGGGGAGCTGTTTTTT
j_call: TRBJ2-2; v_call: TRBV13; clone_size: .; d_call: TRBD1; cdr3_aa: CASSPDRSNTGELFF; cdr3_nt: TGTGCCAGCAGCCCGGACAGGTCTAACACCGGGGAGCTGTTTTTT
j_call: TRBJ2-1; v_call: TRBV18; clone_size: .; d_call: .; cdr3_aa: CASSPQGGFGNEQFF; cdr3_nt: TGTGCCAGCTCACCTCAGGGGGGGTTTGGCAATGAGCAGTTCTTC
j_call: TRBJ2-5; v_call: TRBV6-5; clone_size: .; d_call: .; cdr3_aa: CASSFSGGVGGTQYF; cdr3_nt: TGTGCCAGCAGTTTCAGTGGAGGGGTAGGAGGGACCCAGTACTTC
j_call: TRBJ1-3; v_call: TRBV7-2; clone_size: .; d_call: .; cdr3_aa: CASSQTGNTIYF; cdr3_nt: TGTGCCAGCAGCCAAACTGGAAACACCATATATTTT
j_call: TRBJ1-1; v_call: TRBV7-3; clone_size: .; d_call: .; cdr3_aa: CASSLTPGRNTEAFF; cdr3_nt: TGTGCCAGCAGCTTAACCCCCGGAAGGAACACTGAAGCTTTCTTT
j_call: TRBJ2-1; v_call: TRBV5-1; clone_size: .; d_call: .; cdr3_aa: CASSLLRSSYNEQFF; cdr3_nt: TGCGCCAGCAGCTTGTTGCGGAGCTCCTACAATGAGCAGTTCTTC
j_call: TRBJ2-7; v_call: TRBV18; clone_size: .; d_call: TRBD1; cdr3_aa: CASSRTGQTYEQYF; cdr3_nt: TGTGCCAGCTCACGGACGGGACAGACCTACGAGCAGTACTTC
j_call: TRBJ1-3; v_call: TRBV18; clone_size: .; d_call: TRBD1; cdr3_aa: CASSPGQGNTIYF; cdr3_nt: TGTGCCAGCTCACCGGGACAGGGAAACACCATATATTTT
j_call: TRBJ2-5; v_call: TRBV11-2; clone_size: .; d_call: .; cdr3_aa: CASSLGETQYF; cdr3_nt: TGTGCCAGCAGCTTAGGGGAGACCCAGTACTTC
j_call: TRBJ2-5; v_call: TRBV25-1; clone_size: .; d_call: TRBD1; cdr3_aa: CASRQGVRETQYF; cdr3_nt: TGTGCCAGCCGACAGGGGGTGAGAGAGACCCAGTACTTC
j_call: TRBJ2-7; v_call: TRBV28; clone_size: .; d_call: TRBD2; cdr3_aa: CASSAGLAGGVSPGEQYF; cdr3_nt: TGTGCCAGCAGCGCGGGGCTAGCGGGCGGTGTGTCTCCGGGCGAGCAGTACTTC
j_call: TRBJ1-2; v_call: TRBV28; clone_size: .; d_call: .; cdr3_aa: CASSLRITRFSGYTF; cdr3_nt: TGTGCCAGCAGTTTACGAATCACGAGGTTTTCTGGCTACACCTTC
j_call: TRBJ1-1; v_call: TRBV6-6; clone_size: .; d_call: TRBD1; cdr3_aa: CASRGSGQGHTEAFF; cdr3_nt: TGTGCCAGCAGGGGCTCGGGACAGGGCCACACTGAAGCTTTCTTT
j_call: TRBJ2-3; v_call: TRBV29-1; clone_size: .; d_call: .; cdr3_aa: CSGSQLLVDTQYF; cdr3_nt: TGCAGCGGGAGCCAGCTGTTGGTAGATACGCAGTATTTT
j_call: TRBJ1-4; v_call: TRBV9; clone_size: few; d_call: .; cdr3_aa: CASSVTTNEKLFF; cdr3_nt: TGTGCCAGCAGCGTGACAACTAATGAAAAACTGTTTTTT